A selection of T cell receptor beta chains follows, all from one sample in a study of T cell responses to AZD1222 COVID-19 vaccine. Clones were sequenced by immunoSEQ multiplex PCR, and TCRdb holds only the in-frame ones, with some missing. The table includes 180,000 or so clones, about 89% detected once. The sample here was peripheral blood, taken on day 0 of AZD1222 vaccination. These receptors were taken from an adult in good health. Both conserved end residues are part of each CDR3. Each record gives: clone size, V gene, CDR3 length, J gene, D gene, CDR3 protein, CDR3 DNA. The D gene is left open where the match is weak. Clone size is given for some rows only: seen once, a few or many times, or a class if the clone is expanded.

clone_size: once; v_call: TRBV19; cdr3_length: 14; j_call: TRBJ2-5; d_call: TRBD2; cdr3_aa: CASSSRGGQETQYF; cdr3_nt: TGTGCCAGTAGTTCCCGGGGGGGACAAGAGACCCAGTACTTC
clone_size: -; v_call: TRBV5-4; cdr3_length: 15; j_call: TRBJ1-1; d_call: -; cdr3_aa: CATKKLGQPNTEAFF; cdr3_nt: TGTGCCACAAAAAAACTAGGACAGCCGAACACTGAAGCTTTCTTT
clone_size: once; v_call: TRBV6-5; cdr3_length: 12; j_call: TRBJ1-3; d_call: -; cdr3_aa: CASSSFTNTIYF; cdr3_nt: TGTGCCAGCAGTTCATTTACAAACACCATATATTTT
clone_size: -; v_call: TRBV15; cdr3_length: 17; j_call: TRBJ2-3; d_call: TRBD1; cdr3_aa: CATSRRTGGLGTDTQYF; cdr3_nt: TGTGCCACCAGCAGGCGTACAGGGGGCTTAGGCACAGATACGCAGTATTTT
clone_size: -; v_call: TRBV19; cdr3_length: 12; j_call: TRBJ2-2; d_call: -; cdr3_aa: CASSPRSGELFF; cdr3_nt: TGTGCCAGTAGTCCTCGGTCCGGGGAGCTGTTTTTT
clone_size: -; v_call: TRBV24-1; cdr3_length: 14; j_call: TRBJ1-5; d_call: -; cdr3_aa: CATSDGEFNQPQHF; cdr3_nt: TGTGCCACCAGTGATGGTGAGTTCAATCAGCCCCAGCATTTT
clone_size: -; v_call: TRBV7-2; cdr3_length: 15; j_call: TRBJ1-6; d_call: -; cdr3_aa: CASSPLAGERIPLHF; cdr3_nt: TGTGCCAGCAGCCCTCTTGCGGGGGAAAGAATACCCCTCCACTTT
clone_size: -; v_call: TRBV6-5; cdr3_length: 14; j_call: TRBJ1-4; d_call: TRBD1; cdr3_aa: CASSRDRANEKLFF; cdr3_nt: TGTGCCAGCAGTAGGGACAGGGCTAATGAAAAACTGTTTTTT
clone_size: -; v_call: TRBV6-2/TRBV6-3; cdr3_length: 15; j_call: TRBJ1-5; d_call: -; cdr3_aa: CASSQVLLGNQPQHF; cdr3_nt: TGTGCCAGCAGTCAGGTCCTCCTTGGCAATCAGCCCCAGCATTTT
clone_size: once; v_call: TRBV28; cdr3_length: 14; j_call: TRBJ1-5; d_call: -; cdr3_aa: CASSPQGMDQPQHF; cdr3_nt: TGTGCCAGCAGCCCACAGGGAATGGATCAGCCCCAGCATTTT
clone_size: -; v_call: TRBV9; cdr3_length: 13; j_call: TRBJ1-3; d_call: -; cdr3_aa: CASSVRDRNTIYF; cdr3_nt: TGTGCCAGCAGCGTACGGGACAGAAACACCATATATTTT
clone_size: -; v_call: TRBV28; cdr3_length: 11; j_call: TRBJ1-4; d_call: -; cdr3_aa: CAIRAGVKLFF; cdr3_nt: TGTGCCATCCGGGCGGGCGTGAAACTGTTTTTT
clone_size: -; v_call: TRBV7-9; cdr3_length: 14; j_call: TRBJ1-3; d_call: -; cdr3_aa: CASIEQGTGNTIYF; cdr3_nt: TGTGCCAGCATCGAGCAGGGTACTGGAAACACCATATATTTT
clone_size: -; v_call: TRBV24-1; cdr3_length: 12; j_call: TRBJ1-5; d_call: -; cdr3_aa: CATSLSLPPQHF; cdr3_nt: TGTGCCACCAGCCTCAGCCTTCCGCCCCAGCATTTT
clone_size: few; v_call: TRBV7-8; cdr3_length: 14; j_call: TRBJ1-3; d_call: -; cdr3_aa: CASSPPSSGNTIYF; cdr3_nt: TGTGCCAGCAGCCCACCCAGCTCTGGAAACACCATATATTTT
clone_size: -; v_call: TRBV30; cdr3_length: 14; j_call: TRBJ1-6; d_call: -; cdr3_aa: CAWSVTVENSPLHF; cdr3_nt: TGTGCCTGGAGTGTAACGGTGGAAAATTCACCCCTCCACTTT
clone_size: once; v_call: TRBV6-5; cdr3_length: 15; j_call: TRBJ2-6; d_call: -; cdr3_aa: CASSYSSDGANVLTF; cdr3_nt: TGTGCCAGCAGTTACTCATCGGACGGGGCCAACGTCCTGACTTTC